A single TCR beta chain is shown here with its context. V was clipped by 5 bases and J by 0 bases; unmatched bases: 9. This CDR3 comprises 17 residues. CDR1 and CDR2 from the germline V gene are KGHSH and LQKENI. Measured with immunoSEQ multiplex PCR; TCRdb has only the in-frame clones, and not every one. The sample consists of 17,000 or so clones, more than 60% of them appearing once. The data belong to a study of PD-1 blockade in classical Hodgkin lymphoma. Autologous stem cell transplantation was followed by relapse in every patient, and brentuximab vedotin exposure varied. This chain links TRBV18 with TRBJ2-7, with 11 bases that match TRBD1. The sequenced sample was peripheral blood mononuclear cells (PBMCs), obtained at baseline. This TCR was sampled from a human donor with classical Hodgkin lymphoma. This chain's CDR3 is CASSAGTGGRGSYEQYF. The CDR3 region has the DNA TGTGCCAGCTCAGCCGGGACAGGGGGTCGCGGCTCCTACGAGCAGTACTTC.